A selection of T cell receptor beta chains follows, all from one sample in a study of blood T cell repertoires in COVID-19. Profiling relied on immunoSEQ multiplex PCR, and the TCRdb table lists in-frame clones only, not all of them. Of around 100,000 clones in the sample, around 89% were seen once. The source material was peripheral blood. All receptors come from a woman aged 80 or over with acute or convalescent COVID-19. Both conserved end residues are part of each CDR3. Fields, in order: J gene, V gene, clone size, D gene, CDR3 protein, CDR3 DNA. D genes are given only for firm matches. Not all rows give a size; the values are once, few, many and, for expanded clones, a class.

TRBJ1-1 | TRBV9 | - | - | CASSVGPDFREAFF | -
TRBJ2-2 | TRBV12-3/TRBV12-4 | - | TRBD1 | CASSPTGAGELFF | TGTGCCAGCAGCCCGACAGGGGCCGGGGAGCTGTTTTTT
TRBJ2-1 | TRBV5-1 | - | TRBD1 | CASSLRPTGQYYNEQFF | TGCGCCAGCAGCTTGCGGCCCACGGGACAGTACTACAATGAGCAGTTCTTC
TRBJ1-2 | TRBV28 | - | - | CASRDFGGYTF | TGTGCCAGCAGGGACTTCGGTGGCTACACCTTC
TRBJ2-2 | TRBV21-1 | - | - | CASSPRGTGTPISTGELFF | TGTGCCAGCAGCCCAAGGGGGACAGGGACCCCCATCTCGACCGGGGAGCTGTTTTTT
TRBJ2-7 | TRBV5-1 | - | TRBD1 | CASSRDRRYEQYF | TGCGCCAGCAGCCGGGACAGGCGGTACGAGCAGTACTTC
TRBJ1-1 | TRBV12-3/TRBV12-4 | - | - | CASNSGLNTEAFF | TGTGCCAGCAATTCCGGGTTGAACACTGAAGCTTTCTTT
TRBJ2-1 | TRBV19 | - | - | CASSIGLGSYNEQFF | TGTGCCAGTAGTATAGGACTAGGGTCCTACAATGAGCAGTTCTTC
TRBJ1-2 | TRBV3-1/TRBV3-2 | - | TRBD1 | CASSQMGQNYGYTF | TGTGCCAGCAGCCAAATGGGACAGAACTATGGCTACACCTTC
TRBJ2-7 | TRBV6-4 | - | TRBD1 | CASSPQGACEQYF | TGTGCCAGCAGCCCACAGGGGGCATGCGAGCAGTACTTC
TRBJ2-7 | TRBV5-1 | - | TRBD1 | CASSLGQGASYEQYF | TGCGCCAGCAGCTTGGGACAGGGGGCCTCCTACGAGCAGTACTTC
TRBJ2-1 | TRBV11-3 | - | - | CASSLSQGSYNEQFF | TGTGCCAGCAGCTTATCTCAGGGTTCCTACAATGAGCAGTTCTTC
TRBJ1-2 | TRBV6-4 | - | - | CASSAGYGYTF | TGTGCCAGCAGTGCGGGGTATGGCTACACCTTC
TRBJ1-1 | TRBV28 | - | TRBD1 | CASSLFRQGARAFF | TGTGCCAGCAGTTTATTCCGACAGGGGGCCAGAGCTTTCTTT
TRBJ2-5 | TRBV28 | - | - | CASSHRAPQQETQYF | TGTGCCAGCAGTCACAGGGCACCCCAGCAAGAGACCCAGTACTTC
TRBJ2-7 | TRBV4-1 | - | TRBD1 | CASSMGQYSLEQYF | TGCGCCAGCAGCATGGGACAGTACTCCCTCGAGCAGTACTTC
TRBJ1-2 | TRBV19 | - | TRBD1 | CASSGQGANYGYTF | TGTGCCAGTAGTGGACAGGGGGCGAACTATGGCTACACCTTC
TRBJ2-3 | TRBV7-8 | - | TRBD1 | CASSNWDRGHPDTQYF | TGTGCCAGCAGCAACTGGGACAGGGGGCATCCGGATACGCAGTATTTT
TRBJ2-5 | TRBV5-1 | once | TRBD1 | CASSLQPGQGVQETQYF | TGCGCCAGCAGCCTACAGCCGGGACAGGGGGTTCAAGAGACCCAGTACTTC
TRBJ1-4 | TRBV5-1 | - | TRBD1 | CASSGNTGGSEKLFF | TGCGCCAGCAGCGGGAATACAGGGGGGAGTGAAAAACTGTTTTTT
TRBJ1-1 | TRBV27 | once | TRBD1 | CASSSRTGMEGHEAFF | TGTGCCAGCAGTTCCCGGACAGGGATGGAGGGGCATGAAGCTTTCTTT
TRBJ1-5 | TRBV7-8 | - | - | CASSPPAGGGLHQPQHF | TGTGCCAGCAGTCCCCCGGCCGGGGGGGGCCTCCATCAGCCCCAGCATTTT
TRBJ2-2 | TRBV27 | - | TRBD1 | CASSPRTGSSGELFF | TGTGCCAGCAGTCCCCGGACAGGGTCATCCGGGGAGCTGTTTTTT
TRBJ2-7 | TRBV7-9 | - | TRBD1 | CASSLQGAHEQYF | TGTGCCAGCAGCCTCCAGGGGGCCCACGAGCAGTACTTC
TRBJ2-7 | TRBV5-1 | - | TRBD1 | CASSFDRGTYEQYF | TGCGCCAGCAGCTTTGACAGGGGGACCTACGAGCAGTACTTC
TRBJ1-4 | TRBV9 | - | - | CASSRSVGLSGEKLFF | TGTGCCAGCAGCCGGAGTGTCGGACTTTCGGGAGAAAAACTGTTTTTT
TRBJ2-7 | TRBV9 | - | TRBD2 | CASSVGGGALNEQYF | TGTGCCAGCAGCGTAGGGGGAGGGGCGCTCAACGAGCAGTACTTC
TRBJ2-7 | TRBV11-2 | - | TRBD1 | CASSQTPDRGIEQYF | TGTGCCAGCAGCCAAACCCCGGACAGGGGTATTGAGCAGTACTTC
TRBJ2-2 | TRBV14 | - | - | CASSQESGEYTGELFF | TGTGCCAGCAGCCAAGAATCAGGGGAATATACCGGGGAGCTGTTTTTT